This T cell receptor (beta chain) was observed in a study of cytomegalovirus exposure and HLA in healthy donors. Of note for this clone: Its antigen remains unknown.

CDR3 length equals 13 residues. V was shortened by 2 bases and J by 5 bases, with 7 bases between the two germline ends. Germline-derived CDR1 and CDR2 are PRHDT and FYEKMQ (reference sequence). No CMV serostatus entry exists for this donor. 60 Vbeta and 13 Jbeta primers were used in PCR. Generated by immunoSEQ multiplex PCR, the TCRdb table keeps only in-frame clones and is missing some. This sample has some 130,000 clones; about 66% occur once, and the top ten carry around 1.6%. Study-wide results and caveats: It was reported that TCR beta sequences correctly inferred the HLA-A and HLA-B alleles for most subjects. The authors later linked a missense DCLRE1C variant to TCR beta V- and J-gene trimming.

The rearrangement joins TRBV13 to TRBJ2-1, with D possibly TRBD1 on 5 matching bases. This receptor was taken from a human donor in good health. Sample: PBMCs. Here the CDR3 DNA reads TGTGCCAGCAGCTTATGGGGCCACAATGAGCAGTTCTTC. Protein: CASSLWGHNEQFF.